The TCR beta chain under discussion was sequenced for a study of blood T cell repertoires in COVID-19. Whole-study context: Acute and convalescent COVID-19 specimens originated in the United States, Italy and Spain. T cells, B-cell-depleted T cells, or PBMCs provided the cDNA or gDNA that served as material.

Authors' analysis steps: Quantification of nucleated cells was approximated via reference gene primer amplification. The repertoire was sequenced with immunoSEQ multiplex PCR; TCRdb's copy has only in-frame clones and lacks some. D and trimming were read from the DNA, whereas the V and J calls and clone size are those reported in that table. The table has 95,000 to 100,000 clones, around four fifths seen once. The V end lost 0 bases, the J end lost 1 base, and 13 bases lay between the germline ends. The CDR3 spans 16 residues. The germline gives CDR1 SGDLS, CDR2 YYNGEE. The chain is built from TRBV9 and TRBJ1-1; D gene uncertain. The sequence derives from a man aged 65 to 79 with acute or convalescent COVID-19. Input material: peripheral blood. The CDR3 coding sequence is TGTGCCAGCAGCGTAGCTTTAGGGAGTTCGAACACTGAAGCTTTCTTT. It encodes CASSVALGSSNTEAFF.